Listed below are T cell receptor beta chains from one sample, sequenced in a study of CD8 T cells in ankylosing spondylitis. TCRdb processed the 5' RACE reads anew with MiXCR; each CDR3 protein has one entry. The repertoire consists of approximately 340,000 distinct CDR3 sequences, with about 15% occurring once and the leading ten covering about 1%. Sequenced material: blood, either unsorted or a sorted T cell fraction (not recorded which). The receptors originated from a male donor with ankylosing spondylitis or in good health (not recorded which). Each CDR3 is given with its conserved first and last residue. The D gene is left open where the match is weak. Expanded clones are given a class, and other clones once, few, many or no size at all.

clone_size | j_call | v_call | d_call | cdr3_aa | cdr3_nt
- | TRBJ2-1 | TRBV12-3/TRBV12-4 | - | CASRSQPLANNEQFF | TGTGCCAGCAGATCCCAACCCCTAGCGAACAATGAGCAGTTCTTC
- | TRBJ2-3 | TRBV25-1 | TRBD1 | CASSETGYTQYF | TGTGCCAGCAGTGAGACAGGGTATACGCAGTATTTT
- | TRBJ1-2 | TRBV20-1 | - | CSARAEGYGYTF | TGCAGTGCTAGAGCGGAGGGGTATGGCTACACCTTC
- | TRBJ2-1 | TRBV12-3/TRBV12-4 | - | CASSLRVRTRLNEQFF | TGTGCCAGCAGTTTAAGGGTCAGGACACGGCTAAATGAGCAGTTCTTC
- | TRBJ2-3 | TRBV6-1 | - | CASRQITDTQYF | TGTGCCAGCAGACAGATCACAGATACGCAGTATTTT
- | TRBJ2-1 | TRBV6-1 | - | CASSPQGRVEQFF | TGTGCCAGCAGCCCCCAGGGGCGGGTCGAGCAGTTCTTC
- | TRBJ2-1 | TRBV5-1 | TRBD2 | CASSLSQRGGGAYNEQFF | TGCGCCAGCAGCTTGAGCCAGCGGGGCGGGGGGGCCTACAATGAGCAGTTCTTC
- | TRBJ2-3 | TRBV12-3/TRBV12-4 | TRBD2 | CASSHGLAATDTQYF | TGTGCCAGCAGCCACGGACTAGCGGCCACAGATACGCAGTATTTT
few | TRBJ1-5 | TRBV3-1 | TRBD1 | CASSWGQGGQPQHF | TGTGCCAGCAGCTGGGGACAGGGAGGCCAGCCCCAGCATTTT
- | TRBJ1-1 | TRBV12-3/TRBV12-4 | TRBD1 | CASSPTPGQGGTEAFF | TGTGCCAGCAGTCCCACCCCGGGACAGGGGGGGACTGAAGCTTTCTTT
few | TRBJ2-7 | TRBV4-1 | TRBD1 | CASSQYRGNEQYF | TGCGCCAGCAGCCAATACAGGGGTAACGAGCAGTACTTC
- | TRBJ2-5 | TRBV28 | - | CASSLEGRTAYF | TGTGCCAGCAGTTTAGAGGGGCGGACCGCATACTTC
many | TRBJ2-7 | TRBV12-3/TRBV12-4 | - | CASSSDSVYEQYF | TGTGCCAGCAGTTCGGACAGTGTTTACGAGCAGTACTTC
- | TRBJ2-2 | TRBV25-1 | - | CASTQVADTGELFF | TGTGCCAGCACTCAAGTCGCCGACACCGGGGAGCTGTTTTTT
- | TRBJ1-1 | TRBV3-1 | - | CASSQMGNTEAFF | TGTGCCAGCAGCCAAATGGGGAACACTGAAGCTTTCTTT
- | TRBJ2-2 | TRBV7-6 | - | CASSKTGANTGELFF | TGTGCCAGCAGCAAGACGGGCGCGAACACCGGGGAGCTGTTTTTT
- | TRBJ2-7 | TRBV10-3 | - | CAISESGGRGAYEQYF | TGTGCCATCAGTGAGTCGGGCGGCAGGGGTGCCTACGAGCAGTACTTC
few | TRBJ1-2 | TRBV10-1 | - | CASSDRAGQPGYTF | TGCGCCAGCAGTGACCGGGCCGGACAACCGGGCTACACCTTC
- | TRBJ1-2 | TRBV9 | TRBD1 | CASSAQGTGYGYTF | TGTGCCAGCAGCGCCCAGGGGACAGGGTATGGCTACACCTTC
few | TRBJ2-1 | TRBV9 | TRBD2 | CASSVGLAGGPNEQFF | TGTGCCAGCAGCGTAGGGCTAGCGGGAGGGCCAAATGAGCAGTTCTTC
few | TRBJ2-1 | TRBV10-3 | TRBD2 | CAISSSGRASNEQFF | TGTGCCATCAGTTCTAGCGGGAGGGCAAGTAATGAGCAGTTCTTC
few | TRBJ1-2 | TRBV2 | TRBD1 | CASSDYPTGGYGYTF | TGTGCCAGCAGTGATTATCCGACAGGGGGCTATGGCTACACCTTC
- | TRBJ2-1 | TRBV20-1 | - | CSARAEGLYNEQFF | TGCAGTGCTAGAGCTGAGGGGCTCTACAATGAGCAGTTCTTC
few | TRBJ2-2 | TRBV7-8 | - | CASSSPRALGGRKTGELFF | TGTGCCAGCAGCTCGCCCCGGGCCCTAGGGGGGCGAAAAACCGGGGAGCTGTTTTTT
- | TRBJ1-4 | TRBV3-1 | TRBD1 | CASSTQGVATNEKLFF | TGTGCCAGCAGCACTCAGGGGGTAGCGACTAATGAAAAACTGTTTTTT
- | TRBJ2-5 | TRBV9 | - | CASSESLDGTQYF | TGTGCCAGCAGCGAGAGTCTGGATGGGACCCAGTACTTC
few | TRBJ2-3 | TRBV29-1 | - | CSVVDRTASTDTQYF | TGCAGCGTTGTGGATAGGACAGCCAGCACAGATACGCAGTATTTT
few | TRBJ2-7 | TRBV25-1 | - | CASSDYRDGYEQYF | TGTGCCAGCAGTGACTACAGGGACGGCTACGAGCAGTACTTC
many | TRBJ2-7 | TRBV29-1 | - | CSVADVGGQSSYEQYF | TGCAGCGTCGCTGACGTGGGGGGACAGAGCTCCTACGAGCAGTACTTC
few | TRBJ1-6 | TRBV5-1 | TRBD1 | CASSPGDRANSPLHF | TGCGCCAGCAGCCCCGGCGACAGGGCGAATTCACCCCTCCACTTT
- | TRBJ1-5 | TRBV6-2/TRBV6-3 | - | CASSSQGNSNQPQHF | TGTGCCAGCAGCTCCCAGGGGAATAGCAATCAGCCCCAGCATTTT
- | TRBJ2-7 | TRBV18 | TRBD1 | CASSTGTGSFEQYF | TGTGCCAGCTCCACCGGGACAGGGTCCTTCGAGCAGTACTTC
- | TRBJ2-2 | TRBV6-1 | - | CASSIQPVNTGELFF | TGTGCCAGCAGTATCCAACCAGTTAACACCGGGGAGCTGTTTTTT
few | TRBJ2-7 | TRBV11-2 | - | CASSSLRDSSYEQYF | TGTGCCAGCAGCTCACTGCGGGACAGCTCCTACGAGCAGTACTTC
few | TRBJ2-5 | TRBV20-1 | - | CSARDRGAVILYQETQYF | TGCAGTGCTAGAGATCGTGGAGCGGTTATTCTGTACCAAGAGACCCAGTACTTC
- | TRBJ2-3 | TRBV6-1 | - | CASSDRLGDTQYF | TGTGCCAGCAGTGACCGACTAGGAGATACGCAGTATTTT
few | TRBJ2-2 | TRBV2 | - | CASSLRGENTGELFF | TGTGCCAGCAGTCTCCGGGGCGAGAACACCGGGGAGCTGTTTTTT
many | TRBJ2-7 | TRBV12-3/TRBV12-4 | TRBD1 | CASSSGTAYEQYF | TGTGCCAGCAGCTCCGGGACAGCCTACGAGCAGTACTTC
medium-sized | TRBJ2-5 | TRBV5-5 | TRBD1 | CASSRDSGETQYF | TGTGCCTCGTCCCGGGACAGCGGAGAGACCCAGTACTTC
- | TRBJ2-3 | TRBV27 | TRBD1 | CATSRQGSMGTQYF | TGTGCCACCTCCAGACAGGGTTCTATGGGTACGCAGTATTTT
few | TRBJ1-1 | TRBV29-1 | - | CSASLDSPLGAFF | TGCAGCGCTTCCCTCGACAGTCCCTTGGGGGCTTTCTTT
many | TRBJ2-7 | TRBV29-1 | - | CSVGSNFPPYEQYF | TGCAGCGTTGGTTCAAACTTCCCCCCCTACGAGCAGTACTTC